Below are 17 T cell receptor beta chains sequenced from a single sample in a study of cytotoxic CD8 clonotypes in ibrutinib-treated CLL (dated by TCRdb to the early 2020s). The library was made by the immunoSEQ multiplex PCR assay. The source is immuneACCESS, and TCRdb retained only in-frame sequences with V and J called. Part of the clones is not carried over; for the studies checked, unresolved V genes explain less than half of this, and the remainder is unexplained. Within this sample are some 130,000 clones, with 80% to 90% of them counted one time only. Jointly, the top ten make up roughly 2% of the sample. The sample's time point label is to be understood as: roughly 2 years on ibrutinib. Here the sequenced sample was PBMCs, taken after 24 months of ibrutinib treatment. The receptor source for this set is a human donor with chronic lymphocytic leukemia.

The V and J genes are TRBV6-5 and TRBJ1-6; no reliable D call. V was pared by 5 bases and J by 9 bases, with 11 bases between. This CDR3 has 13 residues. CDR1 is MNHEY and CDR2 is SVGAGI in the germline V gene. The CDR3, as DNA: TGTGCCAGCAGTGAAGTCTTGGGTTCACCCCTCCACTTT. This codes for CASSEVLGSPLHF.

The chain has TRBV9 and TRBJ2-7, with a weak D call TRBD1 (6 bases). Between the trimmed V and J ends, which lost 7 bases and 1 base, there was a span of 12 bases. CDR1 is SGDLS, CDR2 YYNGEE, per germline. This CDR3 spans 13 amino acids. CDR3 sequence (DNA): TGTGCCAGCGGACCCGGGACATCCTACGAGCAGTACTTC. Its protein is CASGPGTSYEQYF.

This clone was seen more than once but under ten times. The chain is built from TRBV27 and TRBJ1-2, with a weak D call TRBD1 (6 bases). The CDR3 runs 16 residues. Germline V gene sequence: CDR1 MNHEY, CDR2 SMNVEV (reference sequence). V lost 0 bases to trimming and J lost 8 bases, with 19 bases between them. CDR3: CASSLSRGRVLEGYTF. The CDR3 DNA is TGTGCCAGCAGTTTATCGAGGGGGAGGGTTTTGGAAGGCTACACCTTC.

The chain recombines TRBV7-5 with TRBJ1-2. TRBV7-5 is flagged as a pseudogene. This CDR3 is built from 17 residues. CDR3 loop: CVRSLVPRCGAIYGYTF. The CDR3 coding sequence is TGTGTCAGAAGCTTAGTCCCCAGATGCGGAGCCATATATGGCTACACCTTC.

This clone has only one observation. CDR3 sequence: CATSRDLGRYGYTF. In DNA, the CDR3 is TGTGCCACCAGCAGAGATCTGGGTCGCTATGGCTACACCTTC. V and J are TRBV15 and TRBJ1-2; no definite D call. The V gene lost 0 bases and the J gene lost 4 bases, with 9 bases spanning the gap. CDR3 length: 14 residues. CDR1 is LNHNV and CDR2 is YYDKDF in the germline V gene (reference sequence).

This chain connects TRBV6-5 to TRBJ1-2, with D perhaps matching TRBD1 (6 bases). Germline V gene lookup returns CDR1 MNHEY and CDR2 SVGAGI. The V end lost 10 bases, the J end lost 0 bases, and 15 bases lay between the germline ends. This CDR3 region has 14 residues. For the CDR3, the DNA is TGTGCCACCAAGGAACAGGGAGCTAACTATGGCTACACCTTC. Its translation: CATKEQGANYGYTF.

The chain couples TRBV2 to TRBJ1-6; no reliable D call. CDR1 SNHLY and CDR2 FYNNEI come from the germline V gene. V lost 8 bases, J lost 7 bases, and 18 bases lay in between. The CDR3 contains 15 residues. The CDR3 is CASYTDGGKNSPLHF. The CDR3 region has the DNA TGTGCCAGCTATACGGACGGCGGAAAGAATTCACCCCTCCACTTT.

V and J are TRBV7-9 and TRBJ2-1; D might be TRBD1 (6 bases). Trimming removed 1 base at V and 7 bases at J, with 11 bases between. The CDR3 loop spans 14 amino acids. Germline values: CDR1 SEHNR, CDR2 FQNEAQ (reference sequence). This CDR3 is CASSLVGQGNEQFF. The CDR3 DNA follows: TGTGCCAGCAGCTTAGTAGGTCAGGGGAATGAGCAGTTCTTC.

The chain carries TRBV5-4 and TRBJ1-1; D perhaps matches TRBD1 (5 bases). Germline lookup yields CDR1 SGHNT and CDR2 YYREEE (reference sequence). V lost 0 bases and J 4 bases, leaving 7 bases between the germline ends. The CDR3 is 13 amino acids. The CDR3 loop reads CASSLVGVTEAFF. The CDR3, as DNA: TGTGCCAGCAGCTTGGTGGGGGTCACTGAAGCTTTCTTT.

The gene calls are TRBV14 and TRBJ2-7; D is ambiguous. Trimming took 1 base from V and 2 from J, leaving 15 bases between them. Germline V gene lookup returns CDR1 SGHDN and CDR2 FVKESK. CDR3 length equals 16 residues. CDR3 sequence: CASSQVRPWGTYEQYF. CDR3 coding DNA: TGTGCCAGCAGCCAAGTTCGCCCCTGGGGTACCTACGAGCAGTACTTC.

The chain couples TRBV5-1 to TRBJ2-3; the D gene is possibly TRBD2 (5 bases). Trimming pared 5 bases from V and 1 base from J, leaving 11 bases between. CDR3 size: 14 residues. The germline gives CDR1 SGHRS, CDR2 YFSETQ. DNA for the CDR3: TGCGCCAGCAGGCTGGGAGACGGCACAGATACGCAGTATTTT. Translated: CASRLGDGTDTQYF.

This clone came up once. The rearrangement links TRBV28 to TRBJ1-2; the D gene is possibly TRBD1 (6 bases). Deletions cut 11 bases from V and 1 base from J, with 17 bases between. CDR1 and CDR2 from the germline V gene are MDHEN and SYDVKM. There are 14 residues in the CDR3. The CDR3 coding sequence is TGTGCCTGGGGGCAGGGGAACGATAACTATGGCTACACCTTC. As protein: CAWGQGNDNYGYTF.

The J gene is TRBJ1-1, the V gene TRBV29-1, with 11 bases identical to TRBD1. J was trimmed by 0 bases and V by 5 bases; bases with no gene match: 2. Germline V gives CDR1 SQVTM, CDR2 ANQGSEA. The CDR3 length is 14 residues. CDR3 amino acids: CSVRTGGLNTEAFF. The CDR3 DNA sequence: TGCAGCGTTAGGACAGGGGGCCTGAACACTGAAGCTTTCTTT.

The CDR3 reads CASRTTGRSGANVLTF. CDR3 DNA: TGTGCCAGTAGGACGACGGGTCGCTCTGGGGCCAACGTCCTGACTTTC. This chain uses TRBV19 with TRBJ2-6; D uncertain. Germline V gene data show CDR1 as LNHDA and CDR2 as SQIVND (reference sequence). The CDR3 has 16 amino acids. V was cut by 6 bases and J by 0 bases, with 12 bases left in between.

The gene calls are TRBV9 and TRBJ2-3; 8 nucleotides match TRBD2. The CDR3 consists of 17 residues. The ends lost 4 bases at V and 4 bases at J; junction bases unmatched: 14. Per germline, CDR1 SGDLS and CDR2 YYNGEE. CDR3 in amino acids: CASSPLGSGRDSDTQYF. The DNA for the CDR3 is TGTGCCAGCAGCCCCCTAGGGAGCGGGAGAGACTCAGATACGCAGTATTTT.

This clone showed up just a few times. J is TRBJ2-3 and V is TRBV5-1; 10 nucleotides align to TRBD2. With V trimmed by 4 bases and J by 0 bases, 8 bases remained unmatched. The V gene's germline CDR1 is SGHRS and CDR2 YFSETQ. The CDR3 has 17 amino acids. The CDR3 region has the DNA TGCGCCAGCAGCCCTTACCTTAGCGGGGGGAGCACAGATACGCAGTATTTT. The encoded protein is CASSPYLSGGSTDTQYF.

V is TRBV2 and J is TRBJ2-1; TRBD2 matches at 7 bases. This CDR3 spans 15 amino acids. Germline values: CDR1 SNHLY, CDR2 FYNNEI. With 6 bases clipped from V and 1 base from J, the junction kept 6 bases outside the gene matches. The CDR3 bases are TGTGCCAGCAGCCTAGCGGACGCTTCCTACAATGAGCAGTTCTTC. Its protein is CASSLADASYNEQFF.